This is a list of T cell receptor beta chains from one sample in a study of T cell responses to AZD1222 COVID-19 vaccine. TCRdb's copy holds only in-frame clones and misses some; the assay was immunoSEQ multiplex PCR. The data show some 170,000 clones, with more than 90% seen just once and 2.6% held by the top ten. The sequences come from peripheral blood, collected on day 0 of AZD1222 vaccination. These receptor sequences come from an adult in good health. The CDR3 runs from the conserved cysteine through the conserved F or W. Fields, in order: D gene, J gene, clone size, V gene, CDR3 protein, CDR3 DNA. D genes are given only for firm matches. Clone size is given for some rows only: seen once, a few or many times, or a class if the clone is expanded.

>TRBD1|TRBJ2-5|NA|TRBV24-1
CATSGGGQGEETQYF
TGTGCCACCAGTGGTGGGGGACAGGGGGAAGAGACCCAGTACTTC
>NA|TRBJ2-7|once|TRBV6-1
CASSDPGRSYEQYF
TGTGCCAGCAGTGACCCGGGACGTTCCTACGAGCAGTACTTC
>NA|TRBJ1-2|NA|TRBV6-5
CASSSDRTSYGYTF
TGTGCCAGCAGTTCCGACAGGACTTCCTATGGCTACACCTTC
>NA|TRBJ2-7|NA|TRBV18
CASSQTGRGGEQYF
TGTGCCAGCTCCCAAACAGGACGGGGAGGCGAGCAGTACTTC
>TRBD1|TRBJ1-2|NA|TRBV27
CASSSARTGGAGVYGYTF
TGTGCCAGCAGTTCAGCCAGGACAGGGGGCGCCGGAGTCTATGGCTACACCTTC
>NA|TRBJ2-7|NA|TRBV2
CASSGVVYEQYF
TGTGCCAGCAGCGGGGTGGTGTACGAGCAGTACTTC
>TRBD2|TRBJ2-3|NA|TRBV2
CASSRGTSGRTDTQYF
TGTGCCAGCAGCCGAGGGACTAGCGGGAGGACAGATACGCAGTATTTT
>NA|TRBJ1-4|NA|TRBV7-9
CASSLRQENEKLFF
TGTGCCAGCAGCTTGCGACAAGAAAATGAAAAACTGTTTTTT
>NA|TRBJ1-1|NA|TRBV2
CASSLPQSNTEAFF
TGTGCCAGCAGCCTGCCACAGTCGAACACTGAAGCTTTCTTT
>NA|TRBJ2-3|NA|TRBV5-4
CASSLVGRTDTDTQYF
TGTGCCAGCAGCTTGGTGGGCCGGACAGACACAGATACGCAGTATTTT
>TRBD1|TRBJ2-1|NA|TRBV19
CASSGDRSSYNEQFF
TGTGCCAGTAGTGGGGACAGAAGCTCCTACAATGAGCAGTTCTTC
>NA|TRBJ1-4|NA|TRBV19
CASRRGAVGEKLFF
TGTGCCAGTAGGCGAGGGGCGGTGGGTGAAAAACTGTTTTTT
>NA|TRBJ1-2|NA|TRBV6-5
CASSYSPQNYGYTF
TGTGCCAGCAGTTACTCGCCACAAAACTATGGCTACACCTTC
>TRBD1|TRBJ1-1|NA|TRBV27
CASSTVGTGPPEAFF
TGTGCCAGCAGTACAGTAGGGACAGGGCCCCCTGAAGCTTTCTTT
>TRBD1|TRBJ1-4|once|TRBV7-8
CASSPGTGGGEKLFF
TGTGCCAGCAGCCCGGGGACAGGGGGCGGTGAAAAACTGTTTTTT
>NA|TRBJ1-5|NA|TRBV6-5
CASSSPGRGSQPQHF
TGTGCCAGCAGTTCCCCGGGGAGGGGTAGTCAGCCCCAGCATTTT
>NA|TRBJ2-7|NA|TRBV5-5
CASSLFAYEQYF
TGTGCCAGCAGCTTGTTCGCCTACGAGCAGTACTTC
>NA|TRBJ2-2|few|TRBV2
CASNNGGELFF
TGTGCCAGCAATAATGGCGGGGAGCTGTTTTTT
>NA|TRBJ2-1|NA|TRBV3-1/TRBV3-2
CASSQEVLVFDYNEQFF
TGTGCCAGCAGCCAAGAGGTACTCGTATTTGACTACAATGAGCAGTTCTTC
>TRBD2|TRBJ2-1|NA|TRBV27
CASSLRADRTRWTTSGTVYGEQFF
TGTGCCAGCAGTTTAAGGGCAGACAGGACTCGTTGGACTACTAGCGGGACAGTTTATGGTGAGCAGTTCTTC